This entry concerns a single TCR beta chain. This specimen belongs to a study of CD8 T cells in Susac syndrome. Negative isolation was used for CD8+ and CD4+ T cells, and FACS enrichment was applied to TEMRA cells. The CDR3 consists of 14 residues. J lost 1 base, V lost 6 bases, and 5 bases had no gene match. With random hexamers, reverse transcription was performed on about 0.45 to 1 ug of RNA. The CDR3 of TCR beta was amplified by immunoSEQ multiplex PCR across 54 Vbeta and 13 Jbeta. TCRdb reprocessed the immunoSEQ multiplex PCR reads via MiXCR and lists one record per CDR3 protein. This sample has 180,000 or so distinct CDR3 sequences, with around 94% found just once.

The rearrangement joins TRBV23-1 to TRBJ2-7; 8 bases agree with TRBD1. TRBV23-1 is an ORF, and what it does is uncertain. This clonotype was obtained from a human donor in good health. The sample taken for sequencing was CD4+ T cells from PBMCs. The CDR3 DNA reads TGCGCCAGCAGGGACAGGGACGGGTCCTACGAGCAGTACTTC. This sequence encodes CASRDRDGSYEQYF.